The 16 T cell receptor beta chains below were found in one sample sequenced in a study of T cell clonality in common variable immunodeficiency (dated by TCRdb to about 2015). The protocol used for the library was the immunoSEQ multiplex PCR assay. TCRdb mirrors the immuneACCESS table, restricted to in-frame sequences. Some clones are absent from its copies; in checked studies, under half trace to an unresolved V gene, and the reason for the others is unknown. The table for this sample lists over 45,000 clones, none of them counted only once. Together, the top ten hold about 2% of the sample. Input material: peripheral blood mononuclear cells. All receptors derive from a person aged 18 to 75 in good health.

Details on this clone: Read data end 3 residues before the CDR3 end; the end is taken from the germline J gene. The gene calls are TRBV30 and TRBJ2-7; 11 nucleotides agree with TRBD1. Germline V gene sequence: CDR1 GTSNPN, CDR2 SVGIG (reference sequence). The V segment lost 0 bases and the J segment 5 bases; nucleotides outside the gene matches: 9. The CDR3 totals 16 residues. The CDR3 region is CAWSVPFGDRGNEQYF. The sequenced part of the CDR3 DNA is TGTGCCTGGAGTGTACCGTTTGGGGACAGGGGGAACGAG.

This clone was seen repeatedly, ten times or more. The read gets to within 3 residues of the CDR3 end, and the germline J gene fills in the rest. The chain employs TRBV2 and TRBJ2-5; D is unclear. The CDR3 runs 11 residues. Trimming pared 3 bases from V and 5 bases from J, leaving 4 bases between. Per germline, CDR1 SNHLY and CDR2 FYNNEI. The CDR3 bases that were read are TGTGCCAGCAGTGATTCTGAGACC. This encodes CASSDSET. Given in full, the CDR3 is CASSDSETQYF.

This clone was detected many times. The read comes to an end 3 residues before the CDR3 does, leaving the germline J gene to fill in the end. The gene calls are TRBV6-1 and TRBJ1-2; D call uncertain. V lost 2 bases to trimming and J lost 5 bases, with 9 bases between them. The germline V gene has CDR1 MNHNS and CDR2 SASEGT. The CDR3 is 13 residues long. CDR3 DNA (partial): TGTGCCAGCAGTGAATCAGGCGGGTATGGC. Amino acid sequence: CASSESGGYG. The complete CDR3 protein is CASSESGGYGYTF.

This clone occurred many times. Read coverage stops 3 residues before the CDR3 terminus; the germline J gene supplies the remainder. The rearrangement uses TRBV5-1 and TRBJ2-5; a possible D gene is TRBD2 (5 bases). The CDR3 is 14 residues long. V dropped 2 bases and J dropped 2 bases, with 10 bases sitting between them. Germline V CDR1 and CDR2: SGHRS, YFSETQ. CDR3 residues: CASSFSGIQETQYF. The CDR3 DNA, read in part, is TGCGCCAGCAGCTTTTCGGGGATACAAGAGACC.

This clone came up many times. Sequencing ends 3 residues short of the CDR3 end; the germline J gene provides the rest. J is TRBJ1-4 and V is TRBV30; weak D call: TRBD1 (5 bases). CDR1 is GTSNPN, CDR2 SVGIG, per germline (reference sequence). This CDR3 contains 13 residues. The CDR3 DNA, read in part, is TGTGCCTGGAGTGATAACACCAAGGGGAAA. Its translation: CAWSDNTKGK. The full-length CDR3 reads as CAWSDNTKGKLFF.

This clone showed up many times. The read ends 3 residues before the CDR3 terminus; that terminus is restored from the germline J gene. The rearrangement uses TRBV5-1 and TRBJ2-2; D is uncertain. The CDR3 contains 13 residues. V shed 4 bases and J shed 6 bases, with 10 bases lying between them. Germline V gene data show CDR1 as SGHRS and CDR2 as YFSETQ. CDR3 amino acids: CASSPGSSGELFF. CDR3 DNA, as far as it was read: TGCGCCAGCAGCCCGGGTTCATCCGGGGAG.

Turning to this clone: The CDR3 extends 3 residues past the end of the read, so its final part is completed from the germline J gene. The J gene is TRBJ1-1, the V gene TRBV7-2; D ambiguous. The CDR3 covers 14 residues. Germline V CDR1 and CDR2: SGHTA, FQGNSA. The DNA read from the CDR3 is TGTGCCAGCAGCGATCGGACTAGTCTGGAGACC. Its translation is CASSDRTSLET. The complete CDR3 sequence is CASSDRTSLETAFF.

This clone was counted ten times or more. CDR3 loop: CASRTGGAGTDTQYF. The CDR3 bases that were read are TGTGCCAGCAGGACAGGGGGCGCTGGCACAGATACG. The V gene is TRBV6-2 or TRBV6-3, the J gene TRBJ2-3; 10 bases agree with TRBD1. The read gets to within 3 residues of the CDR3 end, and the germline J gene fills in the rest. The CDR3 is 15 residues long. Per the germline V gene, CDR1 is MNHEY and CDR2 is SVGEGT. The trim removed 6 bases at V and 1 base at J, leaving 4 bases unmatched.

This clone was detected ten times or more. The observed sequence ends 3 residues before the CDR3 terminus, with the missing tail filled in from the germline J gene. The chain joins TRBV2 to TRBJ2-3; TRBD2 is a possible D gene (6 bases). In germline, CDR1 is SNHLY, CDR2 FYNNEI. This CDR3 has 14 amino acids. V lost 7 bases to trimming and J lost 0 bases, with 11 bases between them. The covered CDR3 bases are TGTGCCAGCACTTCGGGGACTAGCACAGATACG. Translating gives CASTSGTSTDT. The whole CDR3 protein is CASTSGTSTDTQYF.

Worth noting for this clone: The sequenced fragment ends 3 residues before the CDR3 boundary, so the rest is inferred from the germline J gene. This chain links TRBV27 with TRBJ2-7; TRBD2 aligns across 8 bases. This CDR3 contains 15 residues. V gave up 6 bases and J gave up 4 bases; unmatched junction bases: 11. Germline V gene data show CDR1 as MNHEY and CDR2 as SMNVEV (reference sequence). The DNA read from the CDR3 is TGTGCCAGCAGACCAATAAGCGGGAGCAAATACGAG. Its translation is CASRPISGSKYE. The full CDR3 reads CASRPISGSKYEQYF.

The table lists this clone with many counts. The read falls 3 residues short of the CDR3 end, and the missing part is taken from the germline J gene. This chain connects TRBV20-1 to TRBJ1-1, with 7 positions matching TRBD1. J gave up 4 bases and V 3 bases, and 5 bases lay outside the gene matches. The germline V gene has CDR1 DFQATT and CDR2 SNEGSKA (reference sequence). The CDR3 totals 13 residues. CDR3 region: CSASPTGTTEAFF. The sequenced part of the CDR3 DNA is TGCAGTGCTAGCCCGACAGGGACCACTGAA.

This clone was recorded at least ten times. The CDR3 end lies 3 residues beyond the end of the read and is filled in from the germline J gene. The chain recombines TRBV30 with TRBJ2-5; 11 nucleotides match TRBD2. The CDR3 is 18 amino acids. After removal of 1 base from V and 1 base from J, the junction contained 11 bases not matched to a gene. Germline V gives CDR1 GTSNPN, CDR2 SVGIG (reference sequence). The CDR3 is CAWSGLAGGPLSQETQYF. CDR3 DNA, as far as it was read: TGTGCCTGGAGTGGGCTAGCGGGAGGTCCTCTATCCCAAGAGACC. The full variable domain, its missing parts supplied by reference TRBV30 and TRBJ2-5, is SQTIHQWPATLVQPVGSPLSLECTVEGTSNPNLYWYRQAAGRGLQLLFYSVGIGQISSEVPQNLSASRPQDRQFILSSKKLLLSDSGFYLCAWSGLAGGPLSQETQYFGPGTRLLVL.

In its sample, this clone was seen many times. From the germline J gene comes the end of the CDR3, since the read stops 3 residues before it. V and J are TRBV12-3 or TRBV12-4 and TRBJ2-7, with TRBD1 matching over 8 bases. The J segment lost 3 bases and the V segment lost 3 bases, leaving 4 bases of the junction unmatched. The CDR3 is 14 residues long. The CDR3: CASSFIGQGYEQYF. The sequenced part of the CDR3 DNA is TGTGCCAGCAGTTTTATCGGACAGGGCTACGAG.

This clone occurred a few times. Read data end 3 residues before the CDR3 end; the end is taken from the germline J gene. V usage is TRBV19 and J usage is TRBJ1-5; D not certain. Per germline, CDR1 LNHDA and CDR2 SQIVND (reference sequence). V was trimmed by 5 bases and J by 5 bases, leaving 10 bases between them. The CDR3 is made up of 13 amino acids. The sequenced CDR3 bases are TGTGCCAGTAGTCTGCAGGATCATCAGCCC. Translating it yields CASSLQDHQP. The complete CDR3 protein is CASSLQDHQPQHF.

This clone came up many times. The sequence runs out 3 residues before the end of the CDR3; the remainder is reconstructed from the germline J gene. The V gene is TRBV19, the J gene TRBJ2-3; no clear D. Germline CDR1 is LNHDA and CDR2 is SQIVND (reference sequence). The CDR3 covers 15 residues. V was trimmed by 6 bases and J by 4 bases, leaving 17 bases between them. Partial CDR3 DNA: TGTGCCAGTAGCCCTATTTCCCCGTTCCCAGATACG. Translating it yields CASSPISPFPDT. The full CDR3 is CASSPISPFPDTQYF.

This clone was picked up many times. The CDR3 loop is CASSLGRGSTDTQYF. The sequenced part of the CDR3 DNA is TGTGCCAGCAGCTTGGGCAGGGGGAGCACAGATACG. The rearrangement links TRBV7-6 to TRBJ2-3; 7 nucleotides line up with TRBD1. Sequencing ends 3 residues short of the CDR3 end; the germline J gene provides the rest. Trimming took 3 bases from V and 0 from J; bases not matched to a gene: 3. CDR3 size: 15 residues. From germline, CDR1 is SGHVS and CDR2 FNYEAQ. Based on the CDR3 plus reference TRBV7-6 and TRBJ2-3, the full variable domain is GAGVSQSPRYKVTKRGQDVALRCDPISGHVSLYWYRQALGQGPEFLTYFNYEAQQDKSGLPNDRFSAERPEGSISTLTIQRTEQRDSAMYRCASSLGRGSTDTQYFGPGTRLTVL.